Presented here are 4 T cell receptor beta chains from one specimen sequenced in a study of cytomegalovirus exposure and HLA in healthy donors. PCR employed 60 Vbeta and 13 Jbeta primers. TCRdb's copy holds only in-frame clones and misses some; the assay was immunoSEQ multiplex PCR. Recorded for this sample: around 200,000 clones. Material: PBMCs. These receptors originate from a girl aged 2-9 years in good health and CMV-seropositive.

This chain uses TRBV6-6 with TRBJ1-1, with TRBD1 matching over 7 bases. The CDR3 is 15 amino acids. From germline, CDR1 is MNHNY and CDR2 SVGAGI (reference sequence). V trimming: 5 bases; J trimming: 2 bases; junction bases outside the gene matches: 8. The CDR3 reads CASSPIDRANTEAFF. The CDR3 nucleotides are TGTGCCAGCAGTCCTATCGACAGGGCAAACACTGAAGCTTTCTTT.

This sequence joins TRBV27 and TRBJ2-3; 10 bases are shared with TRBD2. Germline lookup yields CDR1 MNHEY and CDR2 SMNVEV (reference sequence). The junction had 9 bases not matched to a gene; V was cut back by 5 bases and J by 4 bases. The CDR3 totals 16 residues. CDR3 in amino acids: CASSPGLAVISDTQYF. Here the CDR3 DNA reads TGTGCCAGCAGTCCCGGACTAGCGGTAATATCAGATACGCAGTATTTT.

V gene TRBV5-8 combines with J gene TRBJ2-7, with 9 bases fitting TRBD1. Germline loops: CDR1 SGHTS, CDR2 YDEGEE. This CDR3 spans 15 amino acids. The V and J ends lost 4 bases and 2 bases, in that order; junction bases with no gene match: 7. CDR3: CASSRRTGVTYEQYF. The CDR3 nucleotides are TGTGCCAGCAGCCGTCGGACAGGGGTTACCTACGAGCAGTACTTC. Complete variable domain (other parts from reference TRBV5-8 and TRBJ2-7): EAGVTQSPTHLIKTRGQQATLRCSPISGHTSVYWYQQALGLGLQFLLWYDEGEERNRGNFPPRFSGRQFPNYSSELNVNALELEDSALYLCASSRRTGVTYEQYFGPGTRLTVT.

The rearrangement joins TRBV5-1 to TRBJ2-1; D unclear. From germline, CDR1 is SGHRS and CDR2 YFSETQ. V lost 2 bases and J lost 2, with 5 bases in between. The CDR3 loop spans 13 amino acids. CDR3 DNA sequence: TGCGCCAGCAGCTTCACAGCCTACAATGAGCAGTTCTTC. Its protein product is CASSFTAYNEQFF.